This T cell receptor beta chain was sequenced for a study of T cells in Graves' hyperthyroidism and ophthalmopathy. It was RNA transcripts that yielded the amplified TCR beta CDR3 regions. The primer set for the first-round RT-PCR of the TCR CDR3 was HTBI. TCRdb used MiXCR to reprocess the multiplex PCR reads, holding one entry per CDR3 protein. In the table there are under 350,000 distinct CDR3 sequences, about 20% of which are singletons. Graves' hyperthyroidism showing no ophthalmopathy progression within 18 months was considered stable. Exclusion followed for patients with uncontrolled infection, other autoimmune disease, pregnancy or lactation. The diagnostic basis comprised clinical symptoms, serum thyroxine and TRAb, thyroid ultrasound and orbital computed tomography. CDR3 size: 15 residues. The germline gives CDR1 SEHNR, CDR2 FQNEAQ (reference sequence). V was pared by 1 base and J by 5 bases, with 9 bases between.

General observations from the study: A median around six months before onset, the model predicted ophthalmopathy.

In regard to this clonotype: Antigen unknown.

The chain has TRBV7-9 and TRBJ1-6; D possibly corresponds to TRBD1 (6 bases). Sequenced sample: blood. The clonotype was recovered from a woman between 50 and 59 years old with Graves' hyperthyroidism. CDR3 DNA sequence: TGTGCCAGCAGCTTAGGTGCAGGGGATAATTCACCCCTCCACTTT. It encodes CASSLGAGDNSPLHF.